This entry lists 20 T cell receptor beta chains sequenced from one sample in a study of OX40 agonist ivuxolimab in advanced cancers. Assay used: immunoSEQ multiplex PCR; TCRdb lists only in-frame clones, some missing. This table has 45,000 to 55,000 clones, about 88% appearing once. This specimen was CD4+ or CD8+ T cells sorted from blood, taken in a trial of the OX40 agonist ivuxolimab. The receptors shown here come from an adult with an advanced solid tumor such as melanoma, head and neck, liver or kidney cancer.

This rearrangement joins TRBV9 to TRBJ2-7, with 8 bases aligning to TRBD1. CDR3 length: 14 amino acids. Germline V gives CDR1 SGDLS, CDR2 YYNGEE. The ends lost 3 bases at V and 3 bases at J; junction bases unmatched: 5. The CDR3 spells CASSADRDFYEQYF. As DNA, the CDR3 is TGTGCCAGCAGCGCGGACAGGGACTTCTACGAGCAGTACTTC.

The chain couples TRBV5-1 to TRBJ2-2, with D possibly called TRBD1 or TRBD2 (5 bases each). This CDR3 has 15 amino acids. V was shortened by 1 base and J by 4 bases, with 11 bases between the two germline ends. Per the germline V gene, CDR1 is SGHRS and CDR2 is YFSETQ. In nucleotides, the CDR3 is TGCGCCAGCAGCTTGTCCGTTGGGGGCACCGGGGAGCTGTTTTTT. This encodes CASSLSVGGTGELFF.

J is TRBJ2-7 and V is TRBV5-1; a possible D gene is TRBD1 (5 bases). Germline V CDR1 and CDR2: SGHRS, YFSETQ. The V end was cut by 1 base, the J end by 3 bases, with 11 bases between. CDR3 length equals 14 residues. This CDR3 is CASSLTDRDYEQYF. Written as DNA, the CDR3 is TGCGCCAGCAGCTTGACTGACAGAGACTACGAGCAGTACTTC.

The rearrangement uses TRBV5-4 and TRBJ2-1; possible D gene TRBD2, 5 bases. Between the trimmed V and J ends, which lost 4 bases and 10 bases, there was a span of 15 bases. The CDR3 totals 13 residues. Looked up from germline, CDR1 is SGHNT and CDR2 is YYREEE (reference sequence). CDR3 region: CASSPDGIGEQFF. The CDR3 nucleotides read TGTGCCAGCAGCCCAGACGGGATTGGCGAGCAGTTCTTC.

The chain is built from TRBV7-2 and TRBJ2-5, with D hard to call. V gave up 5 bases and J gave up 0 bases, with 10 bases separating them. Germline CDR1 SGHTA, CDR2 FQGNSA. The CDR3 covers 14 residues. CDR3 in DNA: TGTGCCAGCAGCGCGGACCCGTACCAAGAGACCCAGTACTTC. It yields the protein CASSADPYQETQYF. Filled out from reference TRBV7-2 and TRBJ2-5, the complete variable domain reads GAGVSQSPSNKVTEKGKDVELRCDPISGHTALYWYRQSLGQGLEFLIYFQGNSAPDKSGLPSDRFSAERTGGSVSTLTIQRTQQEDSAVYLCASSADPYQETQYFGPGTRLLVL.

The J gene is TRBJ2-1, the V gene TRBV7-8; 10 bases align to TRBD2. With V trimmed by 2 bases and J by 8 bases, 15 bases remained unmatched. This CDR3 is built from 18 residues. Germline CDR1 reads SGHVS; CDR2 reads FQNEAQ. The CDR3 protein is CASSLRGLDLAGGDEQFF. The CDR3 nucleotides read TGTGCCAGCAGCTTAAGGGGACTGGACTTAGCGGGAGGCGATGAGCAGTTCTTC.

V usage is TRBV27 and J usage is TRBJ2-2; D possibly corresponds to TRBD1 (5 bases). The ends were cut back, 3 bases at V and 7 bases at J, with 18 bases in the middle. The germline CDR1 and CDR2 sequences are MNHEY and SMNVEV (reference sequence). This CDR3 is built from 16 residues. The DNA for the CDR3 is TGTGCCAGCAGTTTTCAGGGTGTAAATTCTGTCGGGGAGCTGTTTTTT. Amino acid sequence: CASSFQGVNSVGELFF.

This clone came up a few times. This rearrangement joins TRBV4-1 to TRBJ2-2; maybe TRBD2 (5 bases). CDR1 is MGHRA, CDR2 YSYEKL, per germline. CDR3 size: 14 residues. Deletions cut 4 bases from V and 4 bases from J, with 10 bases between. CDR3 protein: CASSLGAATGELFF. Written as DNA, the CDR3 is TGCGCCAGCAGCCTGGGAGCAGCCACCGGGGAGCTGTTTTTT.

The chain has TRBV7-2 and TRBJ2-3; D may be TRBD2 (7 bases). V was pared by 1 base and J by 5 bases, with 10 bases between. CDR3 size: 14 residues. CDR1 SGHTA and CDR2 FQGNSA come from the germline V gene. Written as DNA, the CDR3 is TGTGCCAGCAGCTTAGTAGGGGGGGGAGATACGCAGTATTTT. Its translation: CASSLVGGGDTQYF.

The chain links TRBV5-1 to TRBJ2-5; unclear D gene. Trimming shortened V by 4 bases and J by 5 bases, and 15 bases separated the two germline ends. Germline lookup yields CDR1 SGHRS and CDR2 YFSETQ. The CDR3 length is 14 residues. For the CDR3, the DNA is TGCGCCAGCAGCCTAACGGGTGTGGTGGAGACCCAGTACTTC. It specifies CASSLTGVVETQYF.

This clone is a singleton in its sample. The rearrangement joins TRBV7-2 to TRBJ1-2; TRBD1 matches at 9 bases. This CDR3 has 18 residues. The germline gives CDR1 SGHTA, CDR2 FQGNSA. The V gene end was trimmed by 5 bases and the J gene end by 0 bases; junction bases not matched to a gene: 13. This CDR3 is CASSPLGGQGIANYGYTF. The CDR3 coding sequence is TGTGCCAGCAGCCCCCTGGGGGGACAGGGCATAGCTAACTATGGCTACACCTTC. Together with reference TRBV7-2 and TRBJ1-2, the CDR3 gives the full variable domain: GAGVSQSPSNKVTEKGKDVELRCDPISGHTALYWYRQSLGQGLEFLIYFQGNSAPDKSGLPSDRFSAERTGGSVSTLTIQRTQQEDSAVYLCASSPLGGQGIANYGYTFGSGTRLTVV.

J is TRBJ2-7 and V is TRBV5-6; D possibly corresponds to TRBD1 (6 bases). Trimming removed 0 bases at V and 7 bases at J, with 11 bases between. Germline CDR1 and CDR2: SGHDT and YYEEEE. The CDR3 loop spans 13 amino acids. The CDR3 DNA is TGTGCCAGCAGCTTGGTCAGGGGCAGGGAGCAGTACTTC. It translates to CASSLVRGREQYF.

This clone came up a few times. The genes are TRBV11-2 and TRBJ2-6; TRBD1 agrees at 8 bases. J was trimmed by 0 bases and V by 6 bases; bases with no gene match: 10. This CDR3 is 18 amino acids long. The germline V gene has CDR1 SGHAT and CDR2 FQNNGV. In DNA, the CDR3 is TGTGCCAGCAGACGGCCCGGGACAGGCCCCTCTGGGGCCAACGTCCTGACTTTC. It is translated as CASRRPGTGPSGANVLTF.

The CDR3 sequence: CAWSPIRTKVILIAFF. In DNA, the CDR3 is TGTGCCTGGAGTCCGATTAGGACAAAGGTCATCCTCATAGCTTTCTTT. The chain employs TRBV30 and TRBJ1-1; a weak D match, TRBD1 (5 bases). Trimming pared 2 bases from V and 10 bases from J, leaving 26 bases between. The CDR3 contains 16 residues. Looked up from germline, CDR1 is GTSNPN and CDR2 is SVGIG (reference sequence).

The genes are TRBV7-2 and TRBJ1-5; no firm D call. V was trimmed by 4 bases and J by 7 bases, leaving 11 bases between them. The germline V gene has CDR1 SGHTA and CDR2 FQGNSA. The CDR3 is 13 residues long. The CDR3, as DNA: TGTGCCAGCAGCTCCCGGACCGGGCAGCCCCAGCATTTT. Its protein product is CASSSRTGQPQHF.

J is TRBJ1-2 and V is TRBV5-5; possible D gene TRBD1, 5 bases. Germline values: CDR1 SGHKS, CDR2 YYEKEE (reference sequence). Trimming pared 2 bases from V and 2 bases from J, leaving 13 bases between. The CDR3 loop spans 15 amino acids. The CDR3 reads CASSFTGGNNYGYTF. In DNA, the CDR3 is TGTGCCAGCAGCTTTACAGGAGGCAACAACTATGGCTACACCTTC.

This clone came up once. The chain employs TRBV2 and TRBJ2-1, with D unclear. Trimming left V 1 base short and J 2 bases short, with 9 bases between. CDR1 is SNHLY, CDR2 FYNNEI, per germline. This CDR3 region has 15 residues. For the CDR3, the DNA is TGTGCCAGCAGTGAAGTGGGTCAACCCTACAATGAGCAGTTCTTC. It specifies CASSEVGQPYNEQFF. Using reference TRBV2 and TRBJ2-1 for the parts outside the CDR3, the full variable domain is EPEVTQTPSHQVTQMGQEVILRCVPISNHLYFYWYRQILGQKVEFLVSFYNNEISEKSEIFDDQFSVERPDGSNFTLKIRSTKLEDSAMYFCASSEVGQPYNEQFFGPGTRLTVL.

The DNA of the CDR3 is TGTGCCAGTGGAGAAGGGGCCTATCAGCCCCAGCATTTT. Translated: CASGEGAYQPQHF. The chain employs TRBV19 and TRBJ1-5; weak D call: TRBD1 (5 bases). Germline loops: CDR1 LNHDA, CDR2 SQIVND (reference sequence). This CDR3 contains 13 residues. The germline V and J ends were trimmed by 8 bases and 5 bases, with 13 bases remaining between them.

The chain joins TRBV4-1 to TRBJ2-1; 11 bases align to TRBD2. Germline lookup yields CDR1 MGHRA and CDR2 YSYEKL. V was clipped by 4 bases and J by 5 bases; unmatched bases: 10. CDR3 length equals 17 residues. CDR3 region: CASSRILAGAGDNEQFF. The CDR3 DNA sequence: TGCGCCAGCAGCCGTATACTAGCGGGAGCAGGGGACAATGAGCAGTTCTTC.

This clone was picked up a small number of times. The chain employs TRBV5-8 and TRBJ1-1; 7 bases align to TRBD1. This CDR3 is built from 12 residues. Germline V lookup: CDR1 SGHTS, CDR2 YDEGEE. Trimming at V came to 0 bases and at J to 10 bases, leaving 3 bases not matched to a gene. CDR3 residues: CASSLVWTGAFF. The CDR3 region has the DNA TGTGCCAGCAGCTTGGTTTGGACAGGAGCTTTCTTT.